This TCR beta chain is drawn from a study of cytomegalovirus exposure and HLA in healthy donors. Study-wide points: For most TCR sequences rarity was the rule, although some public TCRs occurred in many donors. As confirmed in vitro, a few CMV-associated chains were specific for CMV antigens. In the approximately 120 validation repertoires, a later analysis found that first-cohort TCR clusters tended to co-occur. The study designated 150 to 200 TCR beta chains cytomegalovirus-associated.

On this clone: Its specificity is unknown. Other DNA sequences in this specimen translate into the identical CDR3.

Data came from immunoSEQ multiplex PCR; TCRdb stores just in-frame clones and leaves some out. Of 250,000 to 300,000 clones detected, 80% to 90% appear once; the ten largest clones hold around 1%. The CDR3 is 14 amino acids. The V gene end was trimmed by 2 bases and the J gene end by 4 bases; junction bases not matched to a gene: 3. Per germline, CDR1 GTSNPN and CDR2 SVGIG (reference sequence). The chain links TRBV30 to TRBJ1-2, with 11 bases lining up with TRBD1. The sequencing sample was made of PBMCs. This clonotype originated in a woman aged 18-35 years in good health and CMV-seronegative. The CDR3 nucleotides read TGTGCCTGGAGTAGGGACAGGGGGATCTATGGCTACACCTTC. Its protein is CAWSRDRGIYGYTF.